This T cell receptor (beta chain) was identified in a study of cytomegalovirus exposure and HLA in healthy donors. Note on this clone: Its specificity is not known.

Sampled while nominally healthy, donors likely had unrecorded immune exposures. Study-level results: Cytomegalovirus-associated status was assigned to about 150 TCR beta chains. The Asian-associated ancestry cluster reportedly had fewer N-insertions than the approximately 700-donor mean in a later analysis.

Use of 60 Vbeta and 13 Jbeta primers characterized the PCR. Clones were read by immunoSEQ multiplex PCR, and TCRdb kept only the in-frame ones, dropping some. The table shows about 130,000 clones, with more than 65% occurring only once. Germline-derived CDR1 and CDR2 are KGHSH and LQKENI. V trimming: 1 base; J trimming: 9 bases; junction bases outside the gene matches: 7. CDR3 length equals 15 residues. Source material: PBMCs. The chain is built from TRBV18 and TRBJ1-5, with 9 nucleotides matching TRBD1. The TCR sequence derives from a woman aged 55-70 years in good health and CMV-seropositive. In DNA, the CDR3 is TGTGCCAGCTCACCACAAAACAGGGGGCTTGGGCCCCAGCATTTT. The encoded protein is CASSPQNRGLGPQHF.